The source of this T cell receptor (beta chain) is a study of blood T cell repertoires in COVID-19. Sequencing used immunoSEQ multiplex PCR; TCRdb keeps in-frame clones, though not all of them. Of approximately 220,000 clones listed, 83% are singletons. V dropped 2 bases and J dropped 6; count of bases not matched to a gene: 5. The CDR3 spans 13 residues. Per the germline V gene, CDR1 is GTSNPN and CDR2 is SVGIG (reference sequence). Before they entered the study, exposed participants had met a COVID-19 case within 2 weeks. The sequence was collected from a woman between 50 and 59 years old who had been exposed to COVID-19. The chain employs TRBV30 and TRBJ1-2, with TRBD1 matching 8 bases. Material: PBMCs or T cells enriched from blood (not recorded which). As DNA, the CDR3 is TGTGCCTGGAGTCCAGGGGGCGGGAATGGCTACACCTTC. It specifies CAWSPGGGNGYTF.